A single T cell receptor (beta chain) is shown here with its context. This CDR3 spans 15 amino acids. The trim removed 5 bases at V and 2 bases at J, leaving 6 bases unmatched. Germline-derived CDR1 and CDR2 are KGHDR and SFDVKD. The data are from a study of T-cell memory formation after mild COVID-19. Each CDR3 protein is one row after TCRdb ran MiXCR on the 5' RACE reads. The sample consists of roughly 48,000 distinct CDR3 sequences, 25% to 30% of them appearing once. The chain links TRBV24-1 to TRBJ2-3; TRBD2 matches at 7 bases. This sequence originates from a man younger than 30 who had mild COVID-19 (a few samples of this study predate the infection). Cell type and time point are not known. Material for sequencing was PBMCs or a T cell subset sorted from them (not recorded which). CDR3 protein: CATSAGTTDTDTQYF. In DNA form, the CDR3 reads TGTGCCACCAGTGCCGGGACTACCGACACAGATACGCAGTATTTT.